This TCR beta chain appears in the sequencing data of a study of naive and memory T cell subsets. In this sample, this clonotype turned up many times. Its antigen is as yet unknown. Study findings and constraints: A few larger clonotypes appeared in naive repertoires, especially CD8, possibly memory cells re-expressing CD45RA.

Two oligonucleotides, mixed equimolar, formed the beta constant-region primer covering TRBC1 and TRBC2. Ligated cDNA was amplified by four rounds of PCR with nested alpha and beta constant-region primers and SP2. An oligonucleotide with the SP2 primer and a 12-nucleotide UMI was ligated to the cDNA 3' end. TCRdb reprocessed the UMI-ligation and nested PCR reads with MiXCR, giving one entry per CDR3 protein. This repertoire shows 90,000 to 120,000 distinct CDR3 sequences, roughly 15% found once; its top ten account for 2.5% to 3%. The CDR3 covers 13 residues. Germline values: CDR1 LGHNA, CDR2 YSLEER. Trimming removed 1 base at V and 9 bases at J, with 10 bases between. CD8 T cells were positively selected from what remained after CD4 positive selection. Four subsets defined by CD45RA and CD27 were sorted after CD3, CD4, CD8 and live/dead staining.

The sequence was obtained from a human donor in good health. The chain combines TRBV4-3 with TRBJ2-1; D not resolved. The specimen sequenced was naive CD8+ T cells from blood. CDR3 protein: CASSQGPAGEQFF. Written as DNA, the CDR3 is TGCGCCAGCAGCCAAGGACCGGCCGGTGAGCAGTTCTTC.